A single sample is the source of the 20 T cell receptor beta chains below, sequenced in a study of CD8+CD57+ T cells in acquired aplastic anemia. Individuals selected for sequencing had exhibited CD8+CD57+ cell expansion on flow cytometry. The template for TCR beta VDJ and CDR3 sequence profiling was genomic DNA. TCRdb re-called the reads through MiXCR, storing one row per CDR3 protein. The sample has a few hundred thousand distinct CDR3 sequences; approximately 60% are singletons. Sequencing was performed on sorted CD4+, CD8+, or CD8+CD57+ T cells (not recorded which) from PBMCs. These receptors were collected from a human donor with aplastic anemia.

The CDR3 coding sequence is TGTGCCAGCAGTGAATCGGGACTAGCGGTGACAGATACGCAGTATTTT. The encoded protein is CASSESGLAVTDTQYF. This chain joins TRBV25-1 and TRBJ2-3, with 11 positions matching TRBD2. The V segment lost 1 base and the J segment 3 bases; nucleotides outside the gene matches: 3. The CDR3 is 16 amino acids. Germline CDR1 is MGHDK and CDR2 is SYGVNS.

This clonotype occurred once. This CDR3 reads CSVDPGQALSYEQYF. For the CDR3, the DNA is TGCAGCGTCGACCCAGGACAGGCACTCTCCTACGAGCAGTACTTC. The rearrangement joins TRBV29-1 to TRBJ2-7; 7 nucleotides agree with TRBD1. CDR1 and CDR2 (germline): SQVTM, ANQGSEA. The CDR3 runs 15 residues. Trimming removed 6 bases from V and 0 bases from J; junction bases left unmatched: 11.

This clonotype was found many times. The V and J genes are TRBV5-1 and TRBJ2-5, with D perhaps TRBD1 (6 bases). Per germline, CDR1 SGHRS and CDR2 YFSETQ. The CDR3 covers 15 residues. Trimming removed 0 bases at V and 5 bases at J, with 14 bases between. The CDR3: CASSLGSGGGETQYF. Here the CDR3 DNA reads TGCGCCAGCAGCTTGGGATCTGGGGGCGGCGAGACCCAGTACTTC. The full variable domain, completed using reference TRBV5-1 and TRBJ2-5, is KAGVTQTPRYLIKTRGQQVTLSCSPISGHRSVSWYQQTPGQGLQFLFEYFSETQRNKGNFPGRFSGRQFSNSRSEMNVSTLELGDSALYLCASSLGSGGGETQYFGPGTRLLVL.

This clonotype showed up many times. The gene calls are TRBV11-2 and TRBJ2-3, with TRBD2 identical over 8 bases. The CDR3 is made up of 14 amino acids. The V segment lost 7 bases and the J segment 1 base; nucleotides outside the gene matches: 4. Germline lookup yields CDR1 SGHAT and CDR2 FQNNGV. This CDR3 is CASNELAGTDTQYF. In nucleotides, the CDR3 is TGTGCCAGCAACGAACTAGCGGGCACAGATACGCAGTATTTT. Full variable domain (rest looked up from reference TRBV11-2 and TRBJ2-3): EAGVAQSPRYKIIEKRQSVAFWCNPISGHATLYWYQQILGQGPKLLIQFQNNGVVDDSQLPKDRFSAERLKGVDSTLKIQPAKLEDSAVYLCASNELAGTDTQYFGPGTRLTVL.

The V and J genes are TRBV7-3 and TRBJ2-1; D unclear. The CDR3 runs to 12 residues. Germline assignment: CDR1 SGHTA and CDR2 FQGTGA. With 3 bases removed from V and 7 bases from J, the gap between germline ends came to 7 bases. The CDR3 spells CASSFDWNEQFF. DNA of the CDR3: TGTGCCAGCAGCTTCGACTGGAATGAGCAGTTCTTC.

V usage is TRBV2 and J usage is TRBJ2-6, with 10 bases lining up with TRBD1. The germline CDR1 and CDR2 sequences are SNHLY and FYNNEI. The CDR3 is made up of 17 amino acids. After removal of 3 bases from V and 1 base from J, the junction contained 3 bases not matched to a gene. CDR3 in amino acids: CASSEGTGVSGANVLTF. In DNA form, the CDR3 reads TGTGCCAGCAGTGAGGGGACAGGGGTATCTGGGGCCAACGTCCTGACTTTC.

The CDR3 DNA follows: TGCAGTGCCGGGCCCGGGACATTCGGGCAGCCCCAGCATTTT. Encoded protein: CSAGPGTFGQPQHF. The chain combines TRBV20-1 with TRBJ1-5; TRBD1 is a possible D gene (6 bases). Germline loops: CDR1 DFQATT, CDR2 SNEGSKA (reference sequence). The V end lost 6 bases, the J end lost 7 bases, and 19 bases lay between the germline ends. The CDR3 is 14 residues long.

On this clonotype: A read error may account for a junction end that differs from germline. The chain employs TRBV6-6 and TRBJ2-2; a possible D gene is TRBD2 (6 bases). Germline V gene data show CDR1 as MNHNY and CDR2 as SVGAGI (reference sequence). This CDR3 contains 10 residues. The chain's CDR3 is CASSTGELFF. Written as DNA, the CDR3 is TGTGCCAGCAGTACGGGGGAACTGTTTTTT.

The V gene is TRBV20-1, the J gene TRBJ1-2, with D possibly TRBD1 on 5 matching bases. Per the germline V gene, CDR1 is DFQATT and CDR2 is SNEGSKA (reference sequence). V was cut by 4 bases and J by 6 bases, with 15 bases left in between. The length of the CDR3 is 13 residues. The CDR3 loop reads CSAIKSGTDGYTF. The CDR3 DNA sequence: TGCAGTGCTATTAAGTCCGGGACGGATGGCTACACCTTC.

The chain employs TRBV24-1 and TRBJ2-3; 8 bases line up with TRBD2. The CDR3 contains 13 residues. V was clipped by 3 bases and J by 10 bases; unmatched bases: 5. Germline V gene sequence: CDR1 KGHDR, CDR2 SFDVKD. CDR3 in DNA: TGTGCCACCAGTGATCCGGGACTAGGTGCGCAGTATTTT. It translates to CATSDPGLGAQYF.

The V call is TRBV29-1, the J call TRBJ1-1; D is ambiguous. Between the trimmed V and J ends, which lost 4 bases and 1 base, there was a span of 4 bases. Germline loops: CDR1 SQVTM, CDR2 ANQGSEA. CDR3 length: 11 residues. Written as DNA, the CDR3 is TGCAGCGTTGGGGAGAACACTGAAGCTTTCTTT. Translation: CSVGENTEAFF.

As for this clonotype: Here the CDR3 omits its conserved ending phenylalanine or tryptophan, so a read error is the likely source. The V and J genes are TRBV20-1 and TRBJ2-1; TRBD2 aligns across 11 bases. The V gene's germline CDR1 is DFQATT and CDR2 SNEGSKA (reference sequence). V dropped 5 bases and J dropped 6; count of bases not matched to a gene: 6. The CDR3 covers 14 residues. The CDR3 DNA is TGCAGTGCTGTGGCTAGCGGGAGGCTCAATGAGCAGTTCCTC. The encoded protein is CSAVASGRLNEQFL.

This clonotype occurred a few times. The chain employs TRBV20-1 and TRBJ2-7, with D possibly being TRBD1 or TRBD2 (6 bases each). The CDR3 has 13 amino acids. Germline V CDR1 and CDR2: DFQATT, SNEGSKA (reference sequence). V lost 5 bases and J lost 6, with 17 bases in between. CDR3 sequence: CSASATSRGEQYF. Here the CDR3 DNA reads TGCAGTGCTTCCGCCACTAGCAGGGGCGAGCAGTACTTC.

To note about this clonotype: Germline is not matched at one junction end, which may reflect a read error. The gene calls are TRBV7-2 and TRBJ2-6; 11 bases map to TRBD1. Germline values: CDR1 SGHTA, CDR2 FQGNSA. The CDR3 contains 16 residues. CDR3 nucleotide sequence: TGCGCCAGCAGCCCGGGACAGGGGGTTGAGGCCAACGTCCTGACTTTC. Translating gives CASSPGQGVEANVLTF. The full variable domain, its missing parts supplied by reference TRBV7-2 and TRBJ2-6, is GAGVSQSPSNKVTEKGKDVELRCDPISGHTALYWYRQSLGQGLEFLIYFQGNSAPDKSGLPSDRFSAERTGGSVSTLTIQRTQQEDSAVYLCASSPGQGVEANVLTFGAGSRLTVL.

The chain recombines TRBV7-9 with TRBJ2-7; 15 positions match TRBD2. This CDR3 has 15 amino acids. Per germline, CDR1 SEHNR and CDR2 FQNEAQ (reference sequence). The junction had 12 bases not matched to a gene; V was cut back by 5 bases and J by 13 bases. CDR3 protein: CASSHPQGLAGGRYF. In DNA, the CDR3 is TGTGCCAGCAGCCACCCTCAGGGACTAGCGGGAGGCCGCTACTTC.

The chain uses TRBV29-1 and TRBJ2-7; D perhaps matches TRBD1 (5 bases). V was trimmed by 1 base and J by 1 base, leaving 8 bases between them. The CDR3 covers 13 residues. Germline V CDR1 and CDR2: SQVTM, ANQGSEA. The CDR3 reads CSVEGHRSYEQYF. The CDR3 region has the DNA TGCAGCGTTGAAGGGCACAGGTCCTACGAGCAGTACTTC.

The V gene is TRBV7-9, the J gene TRBJ2-7; no clear D gene. V dropped 3 bases and J dropped 2 bases, with 8 bases sitting between them. The CDR3 has 13 amino acids. Germline CDR1 is SEHNR and CDR2 is FQNEAQ (reference sequence). CDR3 sequence: CASSFTETYEQYF. For the CDR3, the DNA is TGTGCCAGCAGCTTCACAGAAACCTACGAGCAGTACTTC.

The chain recombines TRBV7-9 with TRBJ2-7, with 10 bases fitting TRBD2. The germline CDR1 and CDR2 sequences are SEHNR and FQNEAQ (reference sequence). The CDR3 length is 15 residues. The junction had 6 bases not matched to a gene; V was cut back by 2 bases and J by 5 bases. This CDR3 reads CASSLIPSGSNEQYF. The CDR3 nucleotides read TGTGCCAGCAGCTTAATTCCTAGCGGGAGCAACGAGCAGTACTTC. The full variable domain, in which reference TRBV7-9 and TRBJ2-7 provide the parts outside the CDR3, is DTGVSQNPRHKITKRGQNVTFRCDPISEHNRLYWYRQTLGQGPEFLTYFQNEAQLEKSRLLSDRFSAERPKGSFSTLEIQRTEQGDSAMYLCASSLIPSGSNEQYFGPGTRLTVT.

This clonotype was recorded at least ten times. The chain couples TRBV19 to TRBJ1-5; no firm D call. This CDR3 is built from 13 residues. Germline V gives CDR1 LNHDA, CDR2 SQIVND (reference sequence). V was trimmed by 7 bases and J by 8 bases, leaving 15 bases between them. CDR3 sequence: CASTGDDWEPQHF. CDR3 bases: TGTGCCAGTACGGGAGATGATTGGGAGCCCCAGCATTTT.

This clonotype was recorded at least ten times. The rearrangement uses TRBV4-1 and TRBJ1-2; no firm D call. Trimming took 0 bases from V and 8 from J, leaving 31 bases between them. The germline gives CDR1 MGHRA, CDR2 YSYEKL. This CDR3 is 20 amino acids long. This CDR3 reads CASSQDLESSTRVGSRGYTF. CDR3 bases: TGCGCCAGCAGCCAAGATTTAGAAAGCTCGACACGGGTGGGGTCTCGGGGCTACACCTTC.